This T cell receptor beta chain originates from a study of shared clonotypes between healthy human individuals. Donors were healthy HIV-negative adults without recent acute infections or vaccinations. Repertoires were generated with immunoSEQ multiplex PCR, while TCRdb's copy carries only in-frame clones and drops some. Of around 980,000 clones listed, around 78% are singletons. Study-level findings and limits: What rarefaction showed was incomplete sorted-subset sequencing despite large depth. Four donors held about 5.1% of naive CD4 clonotypes in common. Researchers found naive subsets generally carried larger estimated richness than memory subsets.

At least ten counts were recorded for this clone. Its antigen remains unknown. The TCR was taken from a man between 18 and 35 years old in good health. Some clones in this sample may be carry-over from other donors' samples. The sample consisted of memory CD4+ T cells from PBMCs. Subset in this sample: CD45RA-negative fraction.

The CDR3 here is CSASSGRGYEQYF. In nucleotides, the CDR3 is TGCAGCGCCTCGAGCGGGAGAGGGTACGAGCAGTACTTC. V gene TRBV29-1 combines with J gene TRBJ2-7, with 8 nucleotides matching TRBD2. CDR3 length: 13 amino acids. Germline values: CDR1 SQVTM, CDR2 ANQGSEA. The ends lost 7 bases at V and 4 bases at J; junction bases unmatched: 9.